This T cell receptor (beta chain) was identified during a study of T cells after yellow fever vaccination. Study-wide results and limits: Researchers report a weaker secondary response that nonetheless peaked faster, day 5 versus 15. Sorted repertoires could include abundant contaminating clonotypes from bulk cells. Most clones from primary vaccination resurfaced after the booster (96% CD4, approximately 87% CD8).

This clonotype has at least ten counts. The target antigen is unknown. Trimming pared 1 base from V and 5 bases from J, leaving 8 bases between. The germline gives CDR1 SGHTA, CDR2 FQGNSA. The CDR3 is made up of 13 amino acids. TCRdb ran MiXCR on the 5' RACE reads and lists one entry per CDR3 protein. The top ten clones hold about 15% of a sample with 620,000 or so distinct CDR3 sequences, about 12% of them seen once. This chain connects TRBV7-2 to TRBJ2-5; D may be TRBD2 (5 bases). This clonotype was obtained from a man aged 30 to 45 who received the YFV17D yellow fever vaccine. This material consisted of PBMCs, taken on the day of the yellow fever booster vaccination. CDR3 DNA: TGTGCCAGCAGCTTAGATCCGGGGGAGACCCAGTACTTC. It translates to CASSLDPGETQYF.